What follows is one T cell receptor beta chain and its context. This sample was included in a study of cytomegalovirus exposure and HLA in healthy donors. This PCR relied on a set of 60 Vbeta primers and 13 Jbeta primers. Sequencing used immunoSEQ multiplex PCR; TCRdb keeps in-frame clones, though not all of them. The sample shows about 110,000 clones, around 80% of them seen only once. This CDR3 region has 17 residues. The germline V and J ends were trimmed by 0 bases and 3 bases, with 15 bases remaining between them. The germline gives CDR1 MDHEN, CDR2 SYDVKM. This sequence was found in an older woman in good health and CMV-seropositive. Sequenced: PBMCs. The chain couples TRBV28 to TRBJ1-5; possible D gene TRBD1, 5 bases. The CDR3 loop is CASSLWGWRGHNQPQHF. The CDR3 coding sequence is TGTGCCAGCAGTTTATGGGGTTGGAGGGGCCACAATCAGCCCCAGCATTTT.